These T cell receptor beta chains were read from a single sample in a study of tumor and adjacent non-tumor tissue in lung cancer. TCRdb called the multiplex PCR reads again in MiXCR, with one record for every CDR3 protein. In the table there are around 82,000 distinct CDR3 sequences, about four fifths of which are singletons. Sequenced sample: distant non-tumor lung tissue. The source is a man aged 60 to 69 with non-small cell lung cancer. Each CDR3 is given with its conserved first and last residue. Fields, in order: J gene, D gene, V gene, clone size, CDR3 protein, CDR3 DNA. D genes are given only for firm matches. Size values are once, few and many counts, or a class for expanded clones, and some rows have none.

TRBJ2-2 NA TRBV20-1 NA CSARASDGGSNTGEPFF TGCAGTGCGAGAGCTTCGGATGGGGGGAGCAACACCGGGGAGCCGTTTTTT
TRBJ1-5 NA TRBV4-1 NA CASSQDSGVVPFQPQHF TGCGCCAGCAGCCAAGACTCCGGCGTGGTTCCGTTCCAGCCCCAGCATTTT
TRBJ1-1 NA TRBV7-9 NA CASSPEGLSGTEAYF TGTGCCAGCAGCCCCGAAGGCCTGTCGGGCACTGAAGCTTACTTT
TRBJ1-5 NA TRBV6-2/TRBV6-3 NA CAGRAYREDQPQHF TGTGCCGGCAGAGCGTACAGGGAAGACCAGCCCCAGCATTTT
TRBJ2-3 NA TRBV6-5 NA CANSTGTDTQYF TGTGCCAACAGCACAGGCACGGATACGCAGTATTTT
TRBJ2-6 NA TRBV4-1 NA CASSQVRGFIEGAIVLTF TGCGCCAGCAGCCAAGTCCGTGGATTCATAGAAGGGGCCATCGTCCTGACTTTC
TRBJ1-1 TRBD1 TRBV12-3/TRBV12-4 NA CASSITTTGGINTEAFF TGTGCCAGCAGCATAACTACTACAGGGGGTATTAACACTGAAGCTTTCTTT
TRBJ2-5 TRBD1 TRBV11-2 once CARSSGQVQDTQYF TGTGCCAGAAGCTCCGGACAGGTTCAGGATACCCAGTACTTC
TRBJ2-5 NA TRBV5-5 NA CDSNRDPYQDTQYF TGTGACAGCAACAGGGACCCTTACCAAGATACCCAGTACTTC
TRBJ2-1 TRBD2 TRBV6-1 many CASRPGLAGGNEQFF TGTGCCAGCAGGCCGGGACTAGCGGGGGGCAATGAGCAGTTCTTC
TRBJ1-1 NA TRBV29-1 NA CSVVGHVNTEAFF TGCAGCGTTGTGGGACATGTAAACACTGAAGCTTTCTTT
TRBJ1-1 TRBD1 TRBV20-1 NA CNAKTDRDTEAFF TGCAATGCTAAAACCGACAGGGACACTGAAGCTTTCTTT
TRBJ2-7 TRBD2 TRBV11-1 NA CASRTSGTADEQYF TGTGCCAGCAGGACTAGCGGGACGGCAGACGAGCAGTACTTC
TRBJ2-3 NA TRBV11-2 NA CASSLGGVTITDTQYF TGTGCCAGCAGCTTGGGAGGTGTGACTATCACAGATACGCAGTATTTT
TRBJ2-3 TRBD2 TRBV6-1 NA CASSEVTSGGRYTQYF TGTGCCAGCAGCGAAGTAACTAGCGGGGGGAGATATACGCAGTATTTT
TRBJ2-3 NA TRBV6-4 once CASSDCSTDTQYF TGTGCCAGTAGTGACTGCAGCACAGATACGCAGTATTTT
TRBJ1-1 TRBD1 TRBV4-1 NA CTSSQRTGEGNTEAFF TGCACCAGCAGCCAACGGACAGGGGAGGGAAACACTGAAGCTTTCTTT
TRBJ2-7 NA TRBV28 NA CASRTRVSSYEQYF TGTGCCAGCAGGACCCGAGTGAGCTCCTACGAGCAGTACTTC
TRBJ2-4 NA TRBV20-1 NA CTARVVDRALQVDKNIQYF TGCACTGCTAGAGTCGTCGACCGGGCCCTACAGGTGGACAAAAACATTCAGTACTTC
TRBJ2-5 NA TRBV6-5 NA CAISYSGRLGTQYF TGTGCCATCAGTTACTCGGGAAGGTTAGGGACCCAGTACTTC
TRBJ1-5 NA TRBV6-5 NA CASKYLQGSNQTQHF TGTGCCAGCAAATACCTACAGGGAAGCAATCAGACCCAGCATTTT
TRBJ2-7 TRBD2 TRBV20-1 NA CSAQTPTSGNYEQYF TGCAGTGCTCAGACACCGACTAGCGGAAACTACGAGCAGTACTTC
TRBJ1-2 NA TRBV5-6 many CASSFRGDYGYTF TGTGCCAGCAGCTTCCGGGGGGACTATGGCTACACCTTC
TRBJ2-3 TRBD2 TRBV11-2 NA CDSKLAVVTDTQYF TGTGACAGCAAACTAGCGGTGGTAACAGATACGCAATATTTT
TRBJ2-2 TRBD2 TRBV11-2 NA CASSHSAGEMAWELFF TGTGCCAGCAGCCATTCAGCGGGAGAAATGGCCTGGGAGCTGTTTTTT
TRBJ2-6 NA TRBV11-2 NA CASSLVPKHRPSGANVLIF TGTGCCAGCAGCTTGGTTCCAAAGCACAGGCCCTCTGGGGCCAACGTCCTGATTTTC
TRBJ2-7 NA TRBV4-3 NA CASSQGSSYSYEQYF TGCGCCAGCAGCCAAGGGTCTAGCTACTCCTACGAGCAATACTTC
TRBJ2-5 TRBD2 TRBV11-3 NA CASSLGSSGVSQETLYF TGTGCCAGTAGCTTAGGGTCCAGCGGGGTGTCCCAAGAGACCCTGTACTTC
TRBJ1-2 NA TRBV5-1 NA CVSTTVGDGYTF TGCGTCAGCACCACGGTAGGGGATGGCTACACCTTC
TRBJ2-2 NA TRBV24-1 NA CVTSPATTHRIGELFF TGTGTCACCAGTCCCGCAACCACACATAGGATCGGGGAGCTGTTTTTT
TRBJ2-1 NA TRBV10-3 NA CAINEEENEQFF TGTGCCATCAATGAAGAGGAGAATGAGCAGTTCTTC
TRBJ2-7 TRBD1 TRBV11-2 few CAGSFGTGPYEQYF TGTGCCGGTAGCTTCGGGACAGGGCCCTACGAGCAGTACTTC
TRBJ2-3 NA TRBV10-1 NA CTSGGSSTDTQYF TGCACCAGCGGCGGTTCTAGCACAGATACACAGTATTTT